Sequencing of this T cell receptor beta chain was carried out in a study of T-cell reconstitution after alpha-beta-depleted transplantation in children. Notes on this clonotype: As yet, its antigen is unknown.

Study observations and caveats: Reportedly, only several hundred clones from non-depleted graft cells drove alpha-beta T-cell counts at about two months.

V lost 1 base and J 0 bases, leaving 18 bases between the germline ends. Germline CDR1 reads SGHAT; CDR2 reads FQNNGV. The length of the CDR3 is 19 residues. For TCRbeta, the library was prepared with unique molecular identifiers. TCRdb analysed the PCR reads with MiXCR anew, one entry per CDR3 protein. This table has 600,000 to 800,000 distinct CDR3 sequences, about an eighth appearing once. The source was PBMCs, collected before TCRalphabeta/CD19-depleted stem cell transplant. This clonotype originated in a girl aged 2-10 years with congenital amegakaryocytic thrombocytopenia, due to receive a stem cell transplant. V and J are TRBV11-2 and TRBJ2-2; D remains unclear. The CDR3 loop is CASSLGTGSFGTNTGELFF. As DNA, the CDR3 is TGTGCCAGCAGCTTAGGGACGGGCAGCTTCGGAACGAACACCGGGGAGCTGTTTTTT.